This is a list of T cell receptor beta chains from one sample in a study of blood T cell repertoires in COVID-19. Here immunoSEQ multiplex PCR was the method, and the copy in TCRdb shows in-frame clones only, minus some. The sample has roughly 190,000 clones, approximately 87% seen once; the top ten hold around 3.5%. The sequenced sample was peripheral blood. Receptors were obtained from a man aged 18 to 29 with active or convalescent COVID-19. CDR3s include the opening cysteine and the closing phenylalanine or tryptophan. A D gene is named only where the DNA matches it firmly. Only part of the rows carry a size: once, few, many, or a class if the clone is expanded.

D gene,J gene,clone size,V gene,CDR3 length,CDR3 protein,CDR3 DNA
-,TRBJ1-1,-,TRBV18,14,CASSRQVQNTEAFF,TGTGCCAGCTCACGACAGGTGCAGAACACTGAAGCTTTCTTT
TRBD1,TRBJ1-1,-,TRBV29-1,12,CSVGQGGTEAFF,TGCAGCGTGGGACAGGGGGGCACTGAAGCTTTCTTT
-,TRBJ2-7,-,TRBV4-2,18,CASSRVPFSQGGRDEQYF,TGTGCCAGCAGCCGGGTCCCCTTCTCCCAGGGAGGTAGGGACGAGCAGTACTTC
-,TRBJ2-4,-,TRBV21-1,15,CASSLRSVAKNIQYF,TGTGCCAGCAGCCTACGGTCCGTAGCCAAAAACATTCAGTACTTC
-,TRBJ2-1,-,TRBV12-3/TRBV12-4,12,CASSGDSWEQFF,TGTGCCAGCAGTGGGGACTCTTGGGAGCAGTTCTTC
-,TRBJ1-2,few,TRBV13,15,CASSLEGGDVYGYTF,TGTGCCAGCAGCTTGGAGGGAGGGGACGTCTATGGCTACACCTTC
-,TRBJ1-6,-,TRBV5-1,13,CASSLKGDSPLHF,TGCGCCAGCAGCTTGAAGGGGGATTCACCCCTCCACTTT
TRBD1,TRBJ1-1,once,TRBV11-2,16,CASSLVGTGGLIGAFF,TGTGCCAGCAGCTTAGTAGGGACAGGGGGCCTTATAGGAGCTTTCTTT
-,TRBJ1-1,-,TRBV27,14,CASSPVSGNTEAFF,TGTGCCAGCAGTCCCGTAAGCGGGAACACTGAAGCTTTCTTT
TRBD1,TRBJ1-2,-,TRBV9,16,CASSATEKTGDYGYTF,TGTGCCAGCAGCGCCACAGAAAAGACAGGGGATTATGGCTACACCTTC
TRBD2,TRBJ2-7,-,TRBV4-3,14,CASSLEAGAYEQYF,TGCGCCAGCAGCCTCGAAGCGGGAGCCTACGAGCAGTACTTC
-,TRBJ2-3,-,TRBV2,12,CASSSYTDTQYF,TGTGCCAGCAGTAGCTACACAGATACGCAGTATTTT
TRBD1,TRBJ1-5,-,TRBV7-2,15,CASSLGTGGFQPQHF,TGTGCCAGCAGCTTAGGGACAGGGGGCTTTCAGCCCCAGCATTTT
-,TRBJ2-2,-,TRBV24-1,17,CATSDLDRLGDTGELFF,TGTGCCACCAGTGATCTCGACAGGCTTGGTGACACCGGGGAGCTGTTTTTT
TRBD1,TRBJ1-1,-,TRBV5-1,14,CASSPWGQDTEAFF,TGCGCCAGCAGCCCCTGGGGACAGGACACTGAAGCTTTCTTT
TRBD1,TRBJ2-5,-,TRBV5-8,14,CASSTGQGGETQYF,TGTGCCAGCAGCACGGGACAGGGGGGCGAGACCCAGTACTTC
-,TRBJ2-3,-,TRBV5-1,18,CASSLRFSGGRYTDTQYF,TGCGCCAGCAGCTTGCGGTTTAGCGGAGGACGTTATACAGATACGCAGTATTTT
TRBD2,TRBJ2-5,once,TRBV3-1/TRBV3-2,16,CASSYLTSGVQETQYF,TGTGCCAGCAGCTACCTGACTAGCGGGGTCCAAGAGACCCAGTACTTC
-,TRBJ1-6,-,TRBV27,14,CASSFQAYNSPLHF,TGTGCCAGCAGTTTCCAGGCCTATAATTCACCCCTCCACTTT
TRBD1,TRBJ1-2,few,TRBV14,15,CASSPSRGPRYGYTF,TGTGCCAGCAGCCCAAGCAGGGGGCCGCGCTATGGCTACACCTTC
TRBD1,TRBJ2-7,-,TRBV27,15,CASSSPGQGNDEQYF,TGTGCCAGCAGTTCCCCGGGACAGGGTAACGACGAGCAGTACTTC
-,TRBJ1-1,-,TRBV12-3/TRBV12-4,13,CASSSHRVTEAFF,TGTGCCAGCAGTTCCCACCGGGTGACTGAAGCTTTCTTT
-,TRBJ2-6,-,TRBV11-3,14,CASSLGGHPNVLTF,TGTGCCAGCAGCCTGGGCGGACATCCCAACGTCCTGACTTTC
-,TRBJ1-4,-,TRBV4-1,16,CASSPAGGRENEKLFF,TGCGCCAGCAGCCCCGCAGGCGGGCGCGAGAATGAAAAACTGTTTTTT
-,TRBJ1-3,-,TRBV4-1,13,CASGGTSGNTIYF,TGCGCCAGCGGAGGCACCTCTGGAAACACCATATATTTT
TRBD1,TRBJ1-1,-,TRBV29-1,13,CSGATGGKIEAFF,TGCAGCGGCGCGACAGGGGGCAAGATTGAAGCTTTCTTT
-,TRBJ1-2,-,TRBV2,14,CASSPLGGSHGYTF,TGTGCCAGCAGTCCCCTCGGAGGGTCCCATGGCTACACCTTC
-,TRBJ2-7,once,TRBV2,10,CASRASEQYF,TGTGCCAGCAGGGCCAGCGAGCAGTACTTC